Presented here are 32 T cell receptor beta chains from one specimen sequenced in a study of blood T cell repertoires in COVID-19. The table came from immunoSEQ multiplex PCR; TCRdb's copy has only in-frame clones and leaves some out. This sample carries over 200,000 clones, 65% to 90% of them seen once, and the ten largest clones take roughly 5%. The sample taken for sequencing was peripheral blood. These receptors all come from a human donor in a cohort sampled during active COVID-19.

The J gene is TRBJ2-7, the V gene TRBV28, with D perhaps matching TRBD1 (6 bases). The CDR3 has 15 residues. Trimming cost V 6 bases and J 0 bases, with 15 bases left between them. Germline loops: CDR1 MDHEN, CDR2 SYDVKM. DNA of the CDR3: TGTGCCAGCAGAACAGGGCTCACAAGCTCCTACGAGCAGTACTTC. Amino acid sequence: CASRTGLTSSYEQYF. Based on the CDR3 plus reference TRBV28 and TRBJ2-7, the full variable domain is DVKVTQSSRYLVKRTGEKVFLECVQDMDHENMFWYRQDPGLGLRLIYFSYDVKMKEKGDIPEGYSVSREKKERFSLILESASTNQTSMYLCASRTGLTSSYEQYFGPGTRLTVT.

The rearrangement joins TRBV7-9 to TRBJ2-7; D is uncertain. Germline CDR1 and CDR2: SEHNR and FQNEAQ (reference sequence). The V gene lost 4 bases and the J gene lost 1 base, with 14 bases spanning the gap. The CDR3 contains 15 residues. The CDR3 loop is CASSSPGPISYEQYF. DNA of the CDR3: TGTGCCAGCAGCTCACCAGGCCCTATTTCCTACGAGCAGTACTTC.

This chain links TRBV18 with TRBJ1-5; D unresolved. V lost 0 bases, J lost 3 bases, and 6 bases lay in between. CDR1 KGHSH and CDR2 LQKENI come from the germline V gene. This CDR3 is 14 amino acids long. CDR3 sequence reads: CASSPPAPNQPQHF. CDR3 bases: TGTGCCAGCTCACCACCAGCTCCCAATCAGCCCCAGCATTTT.

The chain links TRBV3-1 (or the pseudogene TRBV3-2) to TRBJ2-7, with a tentative D call TRBD1 (5 bases). V was trimmed by 1 base and J by 4 bases, leaving 17 bases between them. Germline-derived CDR1 and CDR2 are LGHDT and YNNKEL (reference sequence). This CDR3 is 16 amino acids long. The CDR3 here is CASSQVLAGRKYEQYF. The CDR3 DNA sequence: TGTGCCAGCAGCCAAGTTTTGGCAGGGCGTAAGTACGAGCAGTACTTC.

V gene TRBV6-4 combines with J gene TRBJ2-7; 9 bases fit TRBD1. After removal of 7 bases from V and 0 bases from J, the junction contained 7 bases not matched to a gene. The CDR3 sequence is 15 residues long. The germline V gene encodes CDR1 MRHNA and CDR2 SNTAGT. The CDR3 DNA follows: TGTGCCAGCATCCGACAGGGGGAAAGCTCCTACGAGCAGTACTTC. Protein: CASIRQGESSYEQYF.

J is TRBJ1-1 and V is TRBV5-4; no clear D gene. The CDR3 sequence is 13 residues long. Deletions cut 1 base from V and 4 bases from J, with 8 bases between. CDR1 and CDR2 from the germline V gene are SGHNT and YYREEE (reference sequence). The DNA for the CDR3 is TGTGCCAGCAGCTTGACTTGGAGCACTGAAGCTTTCTTT. It yields the protein CASSLTWSTEAFF. The full variable domain, with the rest looked up from reference TRBV5-4 and TRBJ1-1, is ETGVTQSPTHLIKTRGQQVTLRCSSQSGHNTVSWYQQALGQGPQFIFQYYREEENGRGNFPPRFSGLQFPNYSSELNVNALELDDSALYLCASSLTWSTEAFFGQGTRLTVV.

This chain connects TRBV29-1 to TRBJ1-2; D not certain. This CDR3 has 11 residues. The germline V gene encodes CDR1 SQVTM and CDR2 ANQGSEA. Trimming took 7 bases from V and 4 from J, leaving 10 bases between them. CDR3 sequence: CSAKNSYGYTF. For the CDR3, the DNA is TGCAGCGCAAAGAACAGCTATGGCTACACCTTC. The full variable domain, with the rest looked up from reference TRBV29-1 and TRBJ1-2, is SAVISQKPSRDICQRGTSLTIQCQVDSQVTMMFWYRQQPGQSLTLIATANQGSEATYESGFVIDKFPISRPNLTFSTLTVSNMSPEDSSIYLCSAKNSYGYTFGSGTRLTVV.

The V and J genes are TRBV5-4 and TRBJ2-3; the match to TRBD1 covers 12 bases. The length of the CDR3 is 15 residues. J lost 6 bases, V lost 5 bases, and 7 bases had no gene match. Germline V gene lookup returns CDR1 SGHNT and CDR2 YYREEE (reference sequence). The CDR3 region is CASSSGTGGSDTQYF. Here the CDR3 DNA reads TGTGCCAGCAGTTCCGGGACAGGGGGCTCGGATACGCAGTATTTT.

V usage is TRBV7-9 and J usage is TRBJ2-4; 7 bases match TRBD2. Germline CDR1 SEHNR, CDR2 FQNEAQ (reference sequence). The CDR3 contains 15 residues. Unmatched junction bases numbered 13, after V lost 5 bases and J lost 9 bases. The chain's CDR3 is CASSPTGPGGSIQYF. CDR3 nucleotide sequence: TGTGCCAGCAGCCCGACGGGACCCGGGGGGAGCATTCAGTACTTC.

The chain recombines TRBV6-2 or TRBV6-3 with TRBJ1-5; weak D call: TRBD1 (6 bases). Looked up from germline, CDR1 is MNHEY and CDR2 is SVGEGT. The CDR3 spans 12 residues. The V end lost 6 bases, the J end lost 7 bases, and 10 bases lay between the germline ends. CDR3 DNA: TGTGCCAGCAGCAGGGGAGGGCAGCCCCAGCATTTT. The encoded protein is CASSRGGQPQHF.

The chain employs TRBV27 and TRBJ2-7; D call uncertain. CDR3 size: 13 residues. Trimming removed 6 bases at V and 0 bases at J, with 9 bases between. CDR1 MNHEY and CDR2 SMNVEV come from the germline V gene (reference sequence). The CDR3: CASSLRFSYEQYF. The CDR3 coding sequence is TGTGCCAGCAGCCTCAGATTCTCCTACGAGCAGTACTTC.

The CDR3 DNA sequence: TGTGCCTGGAGTCACATAGGGCAGGGAAAGTCCGAGCAGTACTTC. Translating gives CAWSHIGQGKSEQYF. The chain uses TRBV30 and TRBJ2-7; D might be TRBD1 (5 bases). The ends were cut back, 2 bases at V and 6 bases at J, with 20 bases in the middle. The germline V gene has CDR1 GTSNPN and CDR2 SVGIG (reference sequence). The CDR3 length is 15 residues.

The chain links TRBV29-1 to TRBJ2-3, with D unclear. CDR1 and CDR2 from the germline V gene are SQVTM and ANQGSEA. The ends were cut back, 1 base at V and 3 bases at J, with 8 bases in the middle. The CDR3 has 13 residues. DNA for the CDR3: TGCAGCGTTGAAGTAAAGCTTACAGATACGCAGTATTTT. Its translation: CSVEVKLTDTQYF.

The chain links TRBV7-2 to TRBJ2-7; 8 positions match TRBD1. The CDR3 is 14 amino acids. The germline CDR1 and CDR2 sequences are SGHTA and FQGNSA. Losses at the gene ends were 4 bases for V and 4 bases for J; bases not matched to a gene: 6. CDR3 sequence (DNA): TGTGCCAGCAGCTGGACAGGGTCAGGGTACGAGCAGTACTTC. Encoded protein: CASSWTGSGYEQYF.

The rearrangement joins TRBV5-4 to TRBJ2-1; TRBD1 matches 9 bases. J lost 7 bases, V lost 1 base, and 6 bases had no gene match. The CDR3 is 15 amino acids. Germline V gene sequence: CDR1 SGHNT, CDR2 YYREEE (reference sequence). CDR3 sequence (DNA): TGTGCCAGCAGCTTGTGGGGGACAGGGTTGAATGAGCAGTTCTTC. Its protein product is CASSLWGTGLNEQFF. Complete variable domain (other parts from reference TRBV5-4 and TRBJ2-1): ETGVTQSPTHLIKTRGQQVTLRCSSQSGHNTVSWYQQALGQGPQFIFQYYREEENGRGNFPPRFSGLQFPNYSSELNVNALELDDSALYLCASSLWGTGLNEQFFGPGTRLTVL.

The chain is built from TRBV27 and TRBJ2-1; possibly TRBD2 for D (5 bases). V lost 5 bases to trimming and J lost 10 bases, with 18 bases between them. The CDR3 runs to 14 residues. In germline, CDR1 is MNHEY, CDR2 SMNVEV (reference sequence). The CDR3 protein is CASSQSRLAGEQFF. CDR3 nucleotide sequence: TGTGCCAGCAGTCAATCACGGCTAGCCGGCGAGCAGTTCTTC.

The sample holds a few counts of this clone. CDR3 residues: CASSPTRGQPQHF. CDR3 sequence (DNA): TGTGCCAGTAGTCCAACCAGGGGACAGCCCCAGCATTTT. The chain joins TRBV19 to TRBJ1-5; a weak D match, TRBD1 (6 bases). CDR1 and CDR2 (germline): LNHDA, SQIVND (reference sequence). With 5 bases removed from V and 7 bases from J, the gap between germline ends came to 12 bases. This CDR3 has 13 residues.

Concerning this clone itself: The same CDR3 also results from other DNA sequences found in this sample. The rearrangement uses TRBV5-1 and TRBJ2-7; TRBD2 aligns across 14 bases. CDR3 length: 14 amino acids. Germline lookup yields CDR1 SGHRS and CDR2 YFSETQ. Trimming cost V 4 bases and J 5 bases; bases outside gene matches: 2. The CDR3 region has the DNA TGCGCCAGCAGCCTGGGACTAGCGGGAGACGAGCAGTACTTC. This translates into CASSLGLAGDEQYF.

This clone was seen more than once but under ten times. The chain employs TRBV18 and TRBJ1-5, with D unclear. V was trimmed by 1 base and J by 0 bases, leaving 13 bases between them. CDR3 length: 17 amino acids. Germline V CDR1 and CDR2: KGHSH, LQKENI. CDR3 amino acids: CASSPRTASNSNQPQHF. CDR3 coding DNA: TGTGCCAGCTCACCACGTACTGCATCAAATAGCAATCAGCCCCAGCATTTT.

J is TRBJ2-7 and V is TRBV4-2; 7 bases fit TRBD2. In germline, CDR1 is LGHNA, CDR2 YNFKEQ. V trimming: 0 bases; J trimming: 2 bases; junction bases outside the gene matches: 10. The CDR3 sequence is 17 residues long. CDR3 DNA sequence: TGTGCCAGCAGCCAAGAAGGGTCGGGGGGAGGCACCTACGAGCAGTACTTC. Its translation: CASSQEGSGGGTYEQYF.

The chain is built from TRBV20-1 and TRBJ2-7; D might be TRBD1 (5 bases). CDR3 length: 12 amino acids. V shed 4 bases and J shed 3 bases, with 10 bases lying between them. Looked up from germline, CDR1 is DFQATT and CDR2 is SNEGSKA (reference sequence). The CDR3, as DNA: TGCAGTGCTATTGACAGAAGCTACGAGCAGTACTTC. Translation gives CSAIDRSYEQYF.

V usage is TRBV6-5 and J usage is TRBJ1-4; 9 bases agree with TRBD1. The V segment lost 6 bases and the J segment 8 bases; nucleotides outside the gene matches: 7. The CDR3 is 14 amino acids. CDR1 is MNHEY and CDR2 is SVGAGI in the germline V gene. CDR3 nucleotides: TGTGCCAGCAGGTACAGGGGGCGCGCCGAAAAACTGTTTTTT. As protein: CASRYRGRAEKLFF.

The chain combines TRBV29-1 with TRBJ2-3; TRBD2 aligns across 10 bases. Per germline, CDR1 SQVTM and CDR2 ANQGSEA. The V segment lost 4 bases and the J segment 2 bases; nucleotides outside the gene matches: 3. CDR3 size: 14 residues. In DNA, the CDR3 is TGCAGCGTTGGGCTAGCGGGAGCCACAGATACGCAGTATTTT. Protein product: CSVGLAGATDTQYF.

The chain uses TRBV12-3 or TRBV12-4 and TRBJ1-2; D gene ambiguous. V was pared by 1 base and J by 8 bases, with 11 bases between. CDR3 length: 13 amino acids. The CDR3: CASSLGHGEGYTF. In nucleotides, the CDR3 is TGTGCCAGCAGTTTAGGGCACGGAGAAGGCTACACCTTC.

This rearrangement joins TRBV4-1 to TRBJ2-1; tentatively, D is TRBD1 (5 bases). The CDR3 is 13 residues long. Trimming removed 1 base at V and 8 bases at J, with 9 bases between. Germline V CDR1 and CDR2: MGHRA, YSYEKL. CDR3 sequence reads: CASSQVVGDEQFF. DNA for the CDR3: TGCGCCAGCAGCCAAGTGGTAGGGGATGAGCAGTTCTTC.

The chain links TRBV29-1 to TRBJ1-1; 9 bases are a match to TRBD1. The CDR3 extends over 14 amino acids. Germline V gene lookup returns CDR1 SQVTM and CDR2 ANQGSEA. V dropped 0 bases and J dropped 6; count of bases not matched to a gene: 5. The CDR3 nucleotides read TGCAGCGTTGAAGATCGGGGGACAGGGCCTGAAGCTTTCTTT. This codes for CSVEDRGTGPEAFF. Full variable domain (rest looked up from reference TRBV29-1 and TRBJ1-1): SAVISQKPSRDICQRGTSLTIQCQVDSQVTMMFWYRQQPGQSLTLIATANQGSEATYESGFVIDKFPISRPNLTFSTLTVSNMSPEDSSIYLCSVEDRGTGPEAFFGQGTRLTVV.

The V call is TRBV5-4, the J call TRBJ2-5; a weak D match, TRBD2 (6 bases). CDR3 length: 16 amino acids. Germline lookup yields CDR1 SGHNT and CDR2 YYREEE (reference sequence). V was shortened by 0 bases and J by 5 bases, with 17 bases between the two germline ends. For the CDR3, the DNA is TGTGCCAGCAGCTTGGAGGGTGCCAGTGGAGGGGAGACCCAGTACTTC. Encoded protein: CASSLEGASGGETQYF.

This clone was recorded once. CDR3 sequence reads: CAISSPPFPETQYF. In DNA, the CDR3 is TGTGCCATCAGCTCCCCCCCGTTTCCAGAGACCCAGTACTTC. The chain recombines TRBV10-3 with TRBJ2-5; D not resolved. V dropped 6 bases and J dropped 4 bases, with 15 bases sitting between them. Germline assignment: CDR1 ENHRY and CDR2 SYGVKD. The CDR3 totals 14 residues.

This clone was counted many times. The chain combines TRBV21-1 with TRBJ2-7; the table gives TRBD2 as D, unverified against the DNA. TRBV21-1 is noted as a pseudogene. The CDR3 is made up of 13 amino acids. The CDR3 loop reads CASMVDYSYEQYF. The CDR3 nucleotides are TGTGCCAGCATGGTCGACTACTCCTACGAGCAGTACTTC.

The genes are TRBV5-6 and TRBJ2-2; TRBD1 is a possible D gene (5 bases). V gave up 0 bases and J gave up 1 base, with 10 bases separating them. Germline CDR1 SGHDT, CDR2 YYEEEE. The CDR3 consists of 16 residues. In DNA form, the CDR3 reads TGTGCCAGCAGCTTGGGGGGCCGTTTGAACACCGGGGAGCTGTTTTTT. Translating gives CASSLGGRLNTGELFF. Full variable domain (outside the CDR3, taken from reference TRBV5-6 and TRBJ2-2): DAGVTQSPTHLIKTRGQQVTLRCSPKSGHDTVSWYQQALGQGPQFIFQYYEEEERQRGNFPDRFSGHQFPNYSSELNVNALLLGDSALYLCASSLGGRLNTGELFFGEGSRLTVL.

The chain joins TRBV5-1 to TRBJ2-7, with D uncertain. The germline V gene has CDR1 SGHRS and CDR2 YFSETQ. V was clipped by 0 bases and J by 0 bases, with 10 bases between them. This CDR3 has 15 amino acids. The CDR3 coding sequence is TGCGCCAGCAGCTTGGATCGCTCGAGCTCCTACGAGCAGTACTTC. Translated, it gives CASSLDRSSSYEQYF.

The J gene is TRBJ1-1, the V gene TRBV9, with 10 bases identical to TRBD1. CDR1 and CDR2 from the germline V gene are SGDLS and YYNGEE. The CDR3 spans 13 residues. V was pared by 3 bases and J by 5 bases, with 1 base of the junction left unmatched. This chain's CDR3 is CASSGGQGTEAFF. For the CDR3, the DNA is TGTGCCAGCAGCGGGGGACAGGGGACTGAAGCTTTCTTT.